Below are 19 T cell receptor beta chains sequenced from a single sample in a study of identical twins. TCRdb ran MiXCR on the 5' RACE reads and lists one entry per CDR3 protein. The sample consists of about 470,000 distinct CDR3 sequences, 20% to 25% of them appearing once. Another study also made use of these data, one on T cells expressing NK-cell markers.

The sequenced sample was CD4+ T cells sorted from blood. The receptors were sampled from a woman aged 18-29 years in good health.

This clonotype was observed a handful of times. The chain joins TRBV5-1 to TRBJ1-1; D ambiguous. Germline-derived CDR1 and CDR2 are SGHRS and YFSETQ. The CDR3 is 12 amino acids. The ends were cut back, 0 bases at V and 10 bases at J, with 10 bases in the middle. The CDR3 nucleotides are TGCGCCAGCAGCTTGGTACAAGGGTCAGCTTTCTTT. Translating it yields CASSLVQGSAFF. The full variable domain, with the rest looked up from reference TRBV5-1 and TRBJ1-1, is KAGVTQTPRYLIKTRGQQVTLSCSPISGHRSVSWYQQTPGQGLQFLFEYFSETQRNKGNFPGRFSGRQFSNSRSEMNVSTLELGDSALYLCASSLVQGSAFFGQGTRLTVV.

The CDR3 bases are TGTGCCAGCAGCCGATCGGGGAGGGGGAGAGAGACCCAGTACTTC. Translation: CASSRSGRGRETQYF. The chain is built from TRBV9 and TRBJ2-5; D is possibly TRBD2 (7 bases). This CDR3 has 15 amino acids. The germline V and J ends were trimmed by 4 bases and 4 bases, with 17 bases remaining between them. Germline loops: CDR1 SGDLS, CDR2 YYNGEE.

The chain has TRBV20-1 and TRBJ2-5; 7 bases agree with TRBD2. This CDR3 comprises 16 residues. Germline trimming cut 4 bases from V and 3 bases from J; bases unmatched to any gene: 14. Germline V gene data show CDR1 as DFQATT and CDR2 as SNEGSKA (reference sequence). The CDR3: CSATTILASNEETQYF. The DNA of the CDR3 is TGCAGTGCTACCACGATACTAGCGAGCAACGAAGAGACCCAGTACTTC.

This clonotype has a count of ten or more. This chain uses TRBV12-3 or TRBV12-4 with TRBJ1-5; unclear D gene. This CDR3 is built from 13 residues. V gave up 1 base and J gave up 6 bases, with 7 bases separating them. The CDR3, as DNA: TGTGCCAGCAGTTTAGGTTTAGGTCAGCCCCAGCATTTT. This gives the protein CASSLGLGQPQHF.

This clonotype was recorded a few times. The V and J genes are TRBV6-2 or TRBV6-3 and TRBJ2-1; unclear D gene. V was clipped by 2 bases and J by 7 bases, with 9 bases between them. The CDR3 runs to 13 residues. CDR1 and CDR2 (germline): MNHEY, SVGEGT. CDR3 sequence: CASSYLDRNEQFF. The CDR3 nucleotides are TGTGCCAGCAGTTACCTAGATCGAAATGAGCAGTTCTTC.

The chain carries TRBV9 and TRBJ2-7, with 9 bases that match TRBD2. Germline V gene lookup returns CDR1 SGDLS and CDR2 YYNGEE. V lost 0 bases, J lost 2 bases, and 3 bases stayed unmatched. The CDR3 covers 15 residues. This chain's CDR3 is CASSVGASGTYEQYF. CDR3 nucleotides: TGTGCCAGCAGCGTAGGGGCTAGCGGGACCTACGAGCAGTACTTC.

This clonotype was seen only a few times. The chain combines TRBV10-3 with TRBJ1-2; unclear D gene. CDR1 ENHRY and CDR2 SYGVKD come from the germline V gene. This CDR3 comprises 15 residues. Trimming cost V 0 bases and J 4 bases, with 12 bases left between them. The CDR3 sequence: CAISESRPALYGYTF. Here the CDR3 DNA reads TGTGCCATCAGTGAGTCACGGCCTGCCCTCTATGGCTACACCTTC.

The chain carries TRBV12-3 or TRBV12-4 and TRBJ2-3, with 10 bases fitting TRBD1. This CDR3 is 14 amino acids long. The V segment lost 3 bases and the J segment 8 bases; nucleotides outside the gene matches: 5. The CDR3 spells CASSLGQGISTQYF. The CDR3 coding sequence is TGTGCCAGCAGTTTGGGACAGGGGATTAGTACGCAGTATTTT.

The chain couples TRBV7-6 to TRBJ2-2; 10 bases map to TRBD2. Germline V lookup: CDR1 SGHVS, CDR2 FNYEAQ. The CDR3 contains 16 residues. V shed 5 bases, J shed 7 bases, and the junction held 10 bases outside the gene matches. CDR3 sequence (DNA): TGTGCCAGCAGCCCCCTAGCGGGGGAAGGGAGCGGGGAGCTGTTTTTT. Amino acids: CASSPLAGEGSGELFF.

V gene TRBV5-1 combines with J gene TRBJ2-2; the match to TRBD1 covers 9 bases. The ends lost 6 bases at V and 6 bases at J; junction bases unmatched: 6. This CDR3 is built from 14 residues. Germline CDR1 reads SGHRS; CDR2 reads YFSETQ. CDR3 loop: CASTPQGAPGELFF. The CDR3 nucleotides are TGCGCCAGCACCCCACAGGGGGCTCCCGGGGAGCTGTTTTTT.

The rearrangement links TRBV7-2 to TRBJ2-7, with 12 bases aligning to TRBD2. The V gene end was trimmed by 5 bases and the J gene end by 6 bases; junction bases not matched to a gene: 2. The CDR3 contains 13 residues. CDR1 and CDR2 from the germline V gene are SGHTA and FQGNSA. Written as DNA, the CDR3 is TGTGCCAGCAGCCCGACTAGCGGGGGCGAGCAGTACTTC. This encodes CASSPTSGGEQYF.

The chain employs TRBV12-3 or TRBV12-4 and TRBJ2-7; possible D gene TRBD1, 6 bases. V dropped 6 bases and J dropped 2 bases, with 14 bases sitting between them. This CDR3 comprises 14 residues. The CDR3 region has the DNA TGTGCCAGCAGCCTCCAAGGGGGACCCTACGAGCAGTACTTC. Its protein product is CASSLQGGPYEQYF.

This clonotype has just a few counts. The genes are TRBV5-1 and TRBJ2-7; 10 bases match TRBD2. V lost 2 bases to trimming and J lost 0 bases; unmatched junction nucleotides: 2. This CDR3 has 15 residues. Germline V lookup: CDR1 SGHRS, CDR2 YFSETQ. The CDR3 DNA is TGCGCCAGCAGCTTTGGACTAGCGGACTCCTACGAGCAGTACTTC. Translating it yields CASSFGLADSYEQYF.

This clonotype occurred a few times. This chain joins TRBV12-3 or TRBV12-4 and TRBJ1-1; 12 bases agree with TRBD1. This CDR3 is built from 18 residues. The V and J ends lost 11 bases and 6 bases, in that order; junction bases with no gene match: 22. The CDR3 DNA is TGTGCCTTCAGTTTAGCTGGGTACGGGACAGGGGGCGGACCTGAAGCTTTCTTT. The encoded protein is CAFSLAGYGTGGGPEAFF.

This clonotype was seen a few times. The chain recombines TRBV7-9 with TRBJ1-1; D may be TRBD1 (5 bases). The germline V and J ends were trimmed by 1 base and 8 bases, with 17 bases remaining between them. The CDR3 has 15 residues. In germline, CDR1 is SEHNR, CDR2 FQNEAQ (reference sequence). As DNA, the CDR3 is TGTGCCAGCAGCTTAGTTCCGGGGCGGGTACAAGAAGCTTTCTTT. Encoded protein: CASSLVPGRVQEAFF.

At least ten counts were recorded for this clonotype. This sequence joins TRBV12-3 or TRBV12-4 and TRBJ1-1; no definite D call. The CDR3 spans 14 residues. V was shortened by 0 bases and J by 6 bases, with 11 bases between the two germline ends. CDR3 loop: CASSLARRFPEAFF. CDR3 nucleotide sequence: TGTGCCAGCAGTTTAGCGCGGAGGTTCCCTGAAGCTTTCTTT.

The J gene is TRBJ1-5, the V gene TRBV30; 9 nucleotides line up with TRBD1. The germline V gene has CDR1 GTSNPN and CDR2 SVGIG (reference sequence). CDR3 size: 17 residues. The V segment lost 3 bases and the J segment 1 base; nucleotides outside the gene matches: 10. The CDR3 here is CAWSRDRAGESNQPQHF. The DNA of the CDR3 is TGTGCCTGGAGCCGGGACAGGGCCGGAGAAAGCAATCAGCCCCAGCATTTT.

This clonotype has more than one count but fewer than ten. CDR3 DNA: TGCAGCGGCGAACAGGGGGCAGGGACTGAAGCTTTCTTT. This gives the protein CSGEQGAGTEAFF. The chain has TRBV29-1 and TRBJ1-1, with TRBD1 matching over 9 bases. The junction had 8 bases not matched to a gene; V was cut back by 7 bases and J by 5 bases. The CDR3 length is 13 residues. Looked up from germline, CDR1 is SQVTM and CDR2 is ANQGSEA. The complete variable domain, with remaining parts taken from reference TRBV29-1 and TRBJ1-1, reads SAVISQKPSRDICQRGTSLTIQCQVDSQVTMMFWYRQQPGQSLTLIATANQGSEATYESGFVIDKFPISRPNLTFSTLTVSNMSPEDSSIYLCSGEQGAGTEAFFGQGTRLTVV.

This sequence joins TRBV25-1 and TRBJ2-3; TRBD1 matches at 7 bases. The CDR3 runs 14 residues. Germline lookup yields CDR1 MGHDK and CDR2 SYGVNS. J gave up 6 bases and V 3 bases, and 6 bases lay outside the gene matches. CDR3 in DNA: TGTGCCAGCAGTGACCCCAGACAGGGTGATACGCAGTATTTT. As protein: CASSDPRQGDTQYF.